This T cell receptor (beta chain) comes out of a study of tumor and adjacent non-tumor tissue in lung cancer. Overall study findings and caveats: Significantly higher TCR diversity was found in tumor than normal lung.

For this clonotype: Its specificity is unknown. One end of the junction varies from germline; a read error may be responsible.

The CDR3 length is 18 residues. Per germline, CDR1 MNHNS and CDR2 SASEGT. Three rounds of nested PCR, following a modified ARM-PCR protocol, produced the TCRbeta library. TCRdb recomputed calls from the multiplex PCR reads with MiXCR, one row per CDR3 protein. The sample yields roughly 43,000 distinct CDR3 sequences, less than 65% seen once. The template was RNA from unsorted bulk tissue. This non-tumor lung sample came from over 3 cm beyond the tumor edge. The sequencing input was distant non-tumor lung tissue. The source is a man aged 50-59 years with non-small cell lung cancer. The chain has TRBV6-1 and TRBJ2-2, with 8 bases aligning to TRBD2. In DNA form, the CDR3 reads TGTACCAGCAGTGAGGCTGGGAGCGGGGGTTATGTGACCGGGGAGCTGTTTTTT. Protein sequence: CTSSEAGSGGYVTGELFF.